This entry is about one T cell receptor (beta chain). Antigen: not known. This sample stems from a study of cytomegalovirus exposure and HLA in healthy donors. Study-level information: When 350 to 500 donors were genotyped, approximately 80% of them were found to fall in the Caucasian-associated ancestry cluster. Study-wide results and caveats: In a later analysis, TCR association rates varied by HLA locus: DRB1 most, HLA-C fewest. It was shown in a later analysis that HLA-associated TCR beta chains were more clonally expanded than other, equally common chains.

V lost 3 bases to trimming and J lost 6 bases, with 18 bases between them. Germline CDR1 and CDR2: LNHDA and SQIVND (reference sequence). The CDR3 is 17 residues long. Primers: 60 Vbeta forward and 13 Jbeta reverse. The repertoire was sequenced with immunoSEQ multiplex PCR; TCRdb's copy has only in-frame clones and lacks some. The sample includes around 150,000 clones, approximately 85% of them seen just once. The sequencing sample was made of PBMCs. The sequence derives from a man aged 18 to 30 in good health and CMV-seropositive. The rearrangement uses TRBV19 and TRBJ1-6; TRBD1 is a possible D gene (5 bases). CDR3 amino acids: CASSITLVGGFNSPLHF. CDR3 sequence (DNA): TGTGCCAGTAGTATCACCTTGGTGGGGGGATTTAATTCACCCCTCCACTTT.